This TCR beta chain was recovered during a study of cytomegalovirus exposure and HLA in healthy donors. Findings and caveats of the study: A later analysis associated approximately 17,000 TCR beta sequences with HLA alleles at a 0.05 false discovery rate.

About this clone: The antigen is undetermined.

13 Jbeta primers and 60 Vbeta primers were used for the PCR. Generated by immunoSEQ multiplex PCR, the TCRdb table keeps only in-frame clones and is missing some. The data contain about 52,000 clones, 65% to 80% of them singletons. This CDR3 comprises 14 residues. V lost 8 bases, J lost 3 bases, and 16 bases lay in between. The germline V gene encodes CDR1 MGHDK and CDR2 SYGVNS. The sequence was obtained from a woman aged 45-60 years in good health and CMV-seronegative. V gene TRBV25-1 combines with J gene TRBJ1-1; the D gene is possibly TRBD1 (5 bases). What was sequenced was PBMCs. CDR3 nucleotides: TGTGCCAGCCAGGAACTCACCAGGGACACTGAAGCTTTCTTT. As protein: CASQELTRDTEAFF.